This T cell receptor (beta chain) comes out of a study of blood T cell repertoires in COVID-19 (dated by TCRdb to 2019 to 2021). Some background on the complete study: The collaborator samples originated in the United States, Italy and Spain and spanned the acute and convalescent phases of COVID-19. The prospective study material was composed of cDNA or gDNA derived from T cells, B-cell-depleted T cells, or PBMCs. The dataset comprised deeply sampled blood TCRbeta repertoires from subjects exposed to, actively infected with, or recovered from COVID-19. Where available, HLA class I and class II types were taken from metadata supplied by the sample provider and were not determined by assay-based typing. A de-identified subject ID, COVID-19 status, age in years and sex were almost always included in the sample metadata. The samples were drawn from two sources: the first 160 participants of the ongoing ImmuneRACE study, and 1,000 to 1,500 subjects contributed by 6 global collaborators. The repertoires were made available in a free public database intended to serve as a resource for research on the immune response to SARS-CoV-2.

The immunoSEQ Assay, a bias-controlled multiplex PCR, was used to amplify TCRbeta CDR3 regions from genomic DNA. Per the source publication's procedure: The number of nucleated cells in each sample was estimated from the amplification of reference gene primers within the assay. To quantify the absolute abundance of each unique TCRbeta CDR3 rearrangement, sequence reads were collapsed and filtered. For each sample, productive Simpson clonality was calculated as the square root of Simpson's diversity index across productive rearrangements. Imported from immuneACCESS, the table was reduced by TCRdb to in-frame sequences with V and J called. These copies leave out some clones; in studies compared against another copy, an unresolved V gene accounts for under half, and the cause of the remainder is not known. The V and J calls and clone size were taken over from that table, and D and trimming were inferred from the DNA. Recorded for this sample are 250,000 to 350,000 clones; roughly 87% of them occurred a single time. The top ten clonotypes cover 8.5% to 10% of the sample.

In the prospective study, participants were roughly 18 to 89 years old, resided in under 30 geographic areas of the United States, and were enrolled through a virtual design. In the prospective study, participants were assigned to cohorts based on the clinical history participants reported in a screening survey and a study questionnaire. For ImmuneRACE Cohort 3, a participant was defined as recovered based on two consecutive negative NP/OP PCR tests, clearance by a healthcare professional, or resolution of symptoms. In the prospective study, mobile phlebotomists collected whole blood, serum and a nasopharyngeal or oropharyngeal swab from each participant. Participants in the prospective study had the option to provide additional blood draws and questionnaires over a roughly 2-month period. Before DNA extraction, blood samples from the prospective study were shipped at room temperature or frozen.

Summary of the overall study and its limitations: How much clinical and demographic metadata was included differed by source and by participant, and the metadata was provided uncurated.

CDR1 and CDR2, per the germline V gene, are LGHNA and YNFKEQ. The CDR3 holds 14 amino acids from the cysteine to the phenylalanine. The DNA shown is the 42-base CDR3, in frame from base 1. Cut back by 0 bases and 5 bases, the V and J ends lie 10 bases apart. Concerning this clone itself: The target of this receptor is not known. Base qualities are missing; no much larger clone stands one base away.

Sequencing was carried out using PBMCs or T cells enriched from blood (not recorded which). This sequence was found in a woman in her late teens or twenties who had recovered from COVID-19. Rearrangement joined TRBV4-2 to TRBJ1-2, with the D segment identity uncertain. Here is the DNA: TGTGCCAGCAGCCAAGAGGAGTCTGCGTATGGCTACACCTTC. Protein translation: CASSQEESAYGYTF.